This T cell receptor beta chain was recorded in a study of T cell repertoires in cytomegalovirus infection. Overall study: Recently identified HLA-C-restricted and well-studied HLA-B-restricted CMV epitopes were used. Evidence of both CMV infection and a matching HLA type came from public TCR beta signatures.

One entry per CDR3 protein, called by TCRdb with MiXCR from the reads. The sample contains fewer than 130,000 distinct CDR3 sequences, around 40% of which appear only once. This clonotype is a singleton in its sample. Antigen unknown. Specimen: CD8+ T cells from cultured PBMCs, collected from culture after CMV antigen stimulation. This TCR was recovered from a human donor in good health (CMV status not recorded). Some clones in this sample may be carry-over from other donors' samples.

The CDR3 is CASRPMGLAGDEQFF. The CDR3 bases are TGTGCCAGCAGGCCGATGGGACTAGCGGGTGATGAGCAGTTCTTC. V is TRBV28 and J is TRBJ2-1, with 12 bases lining up with TRBD2. Per germline, CDR1 MDHEN and CDR2 SYDVKM. The CDR3 sequence is 15 residues long. The ends lost 6 bases at V and 8 bases at J; junction bases unmatched: 8.